These 14 T cell receptor beta chains originate from one sample sequenced in a study of blood T cells in healthy people across ages. Through a sample-barcoded 5' primer and a J-beta primer mix, a second PCR was run for about 6 to 12 cycles. In TCRdb, the 5' RACE reads were re-called with MiXCR into one record per CDR3 protein. The sample lists approximately 2,000,000 distinct CDR3 sequences, about 39% occurring once. Sequenced sample: blood. The receptor source for this set is a human donor in good health.

This clonotype has only a few counts. The chain couples TRBV20-1 to TRBJ2-7; either TRBD1 or TRBD2 may fit D (6 bases each). Germline values: CDR1 DFQATT, CDR2 SNEGSKA (reference sequence). The CDR3 is 12 amino acids. V was trimmed by 1 base and J by 6 bases, leaving 10 bases between them. The CDR3 protein is CSARARGAEQYF. CDR3 coding DNA: TGCAGTGCTAGAGCTAGGGGGGCCGAGCAGTACTTC.

About this clonotype itself: The conserved phenylalanine or tryptophan normally closing the CDR3 is absent here, so this likely arose from a read error. The rearrangement links TRBV6-5 to TRBJ2-5, with 9 bases aligning to TRBD1. Germline CDR1 MNHEY, CDR2 SVGAGI. V was clipped by 0 bases and J by 5 bases; unmatched bases: 4. The CDR3 is made up of 15 amino acids. The CDR3 region has the DNA TGTGCCAGCAGTTACTCAACAGGGGGCGGGGAGACCCAGTACCTC. Translation: CASSYSTGGGETQYL.

This clonotype has just a few counts. CDR3 residues: CASSPRAYSEKLFF. The CDR3 DNA follows: TGTGCCAGCAGCCCGAGGGCTTATAGTGAAAAACTGTTTTTT. The chain has TRBV7-9 and TRBJ1-4; D is ambiguous. The ends were cut back, 5 bases at V and 7 bases at J, with 14 bases in the middle. CDR1 and CDR2 from the germline V gene are SEHNR and FQNEAQ (reference sequence). The CDR3 loop spans 14 amino acids.

Of note for this clonotype: This may be a read error, as it is one base from a much larger clone. The CDR3 is CASSVLGQGYGCTF. In DNA, the CDR3 is TGTGCCAGCAGCGTGTTGGGGCAGGGCTATGGCTGCACCTTC. V gene TRBV9 combines with J gene TRBJ1-2, with a possible D match to TRBD1 (5 bases). Germline lookup yields CDR1 SGDLS and CDR2 YYNGEE. The CDR3 is 14 residues long. The whole variable domain, filled in from reference TRBV9 and TRBJ1-2, reads DSGVTQTPKHLITATGQRVTLRCSPRSGDLSVYWYQQSLDQGLQFLIQYYNGEERAKGNILERFSAQQFPDLHSELNLSSLELGDSALYFCASSVLGQGYGCTFGSGTRLTVV.

The gene calls are TRBV7-2 and TRBJ2-3; tentative D call: TRBD2 (5 bases). Germline values: CDR1 SGHTA, CDR2 FQGNSA. This CDR3 spans 12 amino acids. The V and J ends lost 7 bases and 5 bases respectively, with 10 bases between them. As DNA, the CDR3 is TGTGCCAGCAACCACCGGGGAGATACGCAGTATTTT. The encoded protein is CASNHRGDTQYF.

This sequence joins TRBV4-3 and TRBJ2-6; possibly TRBD1 for D (5 bases). V was cut by 6 bases and J by 3 bases, with 15 bases left in between. Germline CDR1 is LGHNA and CDR2 is YSLEER. This CDR3 contains 16 residues. The CDR3 region has the DNA TGCGCCAGCAGTAGGATAGGGGCTAGTGGGGCCAACGTCCTGACTTTC. Translation gives CASSRIGASGANVLTF.

The chain combines TRBV12-1 with TRBJ1-5; TRBD1 is the table's D call and was not checked against the DNA. TRBV12-1 is a known pseudogene. The CDR3 is 18 residues long. CDR3 in amino acids: CASSPAPLTYYSNQPQHF. The CDR3 DNA sequence: TGTGCCAGCAGCCCCGCCCCCCTCACCTACTATAGCAATCAGCCCCAGCATTTT.

The sample holds many counts of this clonotype. The chain has TRBV29-1 and TRBJ1-2; 7 nucleotides align to TRBD1. The J segment lost 6 bases and the V segment lost 4 bases, leaving 2 bases of the junction unmatched. The CDR3 is 11 amino acids. Germline V CDR1 and CDR2: SQVTM, ANQGSEA. DNA for the CDR3: TGCAGCGTTGGGGACAGCGATGGCTACACCTTC. Translated: CSVGDSDGYTF.

This clonotype turned up a few times. The chain joins TRBV5-1 to TRBJ1-2; D is perhaps TRBD1 (5 bases). Trimming shortened V by 0 bases and J by 4 bases, and 13 bases separated the two germline ends. The CDR3 extends over 15 amino acids. CDR1 is SGHRS, CDR2 YFSETQ, per germline. The CDR3 is CASSLGDQGGYGYTF. The CDR3 coding sequence is TGCGCCAGCAGCTTGGGGGATCAGGGAGGCTATGGCTACACCTTC.

The V and J genes are TRBV29-1 and TRBJ2-3; tentative D call: TRBD1 (5 bases). V was shortened by 4 bases and J by 0 bases, with 20 bases between the two germline ends. The CDR3 totals 17 residues. The germline V gene has CDR1 SQVTM and CDR2 ANQGSEA. CDR3 nucleotides: TGCAGCGTTGTCAGGACAAAGTTCTCGCTGAGCACAGATACGCAGTATTTT. Translated: CSVVRTKFSLSTDTQYF.

The rearrangement joins TRBV29-1 to TRBJ1-1, with D unclear. CDR3 length equals 13 residues. Per the germline V gene, CDR1 is SQVTM and CDR2 is ANQGSEA. With 6 bases removed from V and 3 bases from J, the gap between germline ends came to 14 bases. CDR3 in DNA: TGCAGCGTGGGATCTGCTATGGACACTGAAGCTTTCTTT. It translates to CSVGSAMDTEAFF.

The CDR3 DNA reads TGTGCTAGTGGTTTGGGGTCGGGGGGCGACTACGAGCAGTACTTC. Its translation: CASGLGSGGDYEQYF. The V and J genes are TRBV12-5 and TRBJ2-7; D possibly corresponds to TRBD2 (7 bases). Trimming stripped 1 base from V and 3 bases from J, with 13 bases between. There are 15 residues in the CDR3. The germline V gene has CDR1 LGHNT and CDR2 FRNRAP.

The chain links TRBV12-3 or TRBV12-4 to TRBJ1-2; possibly TRBD1 for D (6 bases). Trimming left V 6 bases short and J 5 bases short, with 19 bases between. The CDR3 contains 15 residues. CDR3 region: CASSPSSGVCYGYTF. In DNA form, the CDR3 reads TGTGCCAGCAGCCCCTCTTCAGGGGTCTGTTATGGCTACACCTTC.

This chain links TRBV20-1 with TRBJ1-5; D is unresolved. The CDR3 runs to 14 residues. V dropped 0 bases and J dropped 5 bases, with 11 bases sitting between them. Germline V gene data show CDR1 as DFQATT and CDR2 as SNEGSKA (reference sequence). The CDR3: CSARDTREHQPQHF. CDR3 in DNA: TGCAGTGCTAGAGATACTAGGGAGCATCAGCCCCAGCATTTT.